One and the same sample provided the 13 T cell receptor beta chains below, sequenced in a study of shared clonotypes between healthy human individuals. The assay was immunoSEQ multiplex PCR, and TCRdb's table has in-frame clones only and misses some. The sample carries some 2,500,000 clones, approximately 90% recorded once. Material for sequencing was naive CD4+ T cells from PBMCs. Described subset: CD45RA+ positively selected. These receptors came from a man younger than 35 in good health. Some clones in this sample may be carry-over from other donors' samples.

This clone was counted once. The rearrangement links TRBV28 to TRBJ1-5; 7 bases align to TRBD1. The CDR3 is 15 amino acids. After removal of 3 bases from V and 9 bases from J, the junction contained 11 bases not matched to a gene. Germline V gene data show CDR1 as MDHEN and CDR2 as SYDVKM. The CDR3 DNA is TGTGCCAGCAGTTTCGGAGACAGGGCCTCGGGGCCCCAGCATTTT. Translated: CASSFGDRASGPQHF.

This clone was counted only a few times. In DNA form, the CDR3 reads TGTGCCAGCAGCCTTCCTAGAGGGAACACTGAAGCTTTCTTT. Its translation is CASSLPRGNTEAFF. This sequence joins TRBV5-4 and TRBJ1-1; D not certain. V lost 4 bases and J lost 1, with 11 bases in between. CDR1 is SGHNT, CDR2 YYREEE, per germline (reference sequence). CDR3 length equals 14 residues.

This rearrangement joins TRBV7-9 to TRBJ1-3; D not resolved. The CDR3 sequence is 16 residues long. V shed 4 bases and J shed 0 bases, with 13 bases lying between them. Germline-derived CDR1 and CDR2 are SEHNR and FQNEAQ (reference sequence). CDR3 sequence (DNA): TGTGCCAGCAGCTCCCGGGCCCTAAGCTCTGGAAACACCATATATTTT. Residues: CASSSRALSSGNTIYF.

The CDR3 here is CASSPTAAENQPQHF. In DNA form, the CDR3 reads TGTGCCAGCAGCCCTACTGCGGCGGAGAATCAGCCCCAGCATTTT. The rearrangement links TRBV7-2 to TRBJ1-5; D is undetermined. The CDR3 length is 15 residues. Between the trimmed V and J ends, which lost 5 bases and 4 bases, there was a span of 15 bases. CDR1 is SGHTA and CDR2 is FQGNSA in the germline V gene.

J is TRBJ1-2 and V is TRBV5-1; weak D call: TRBD1 (6 bases). CDR3 size: 15 residues. Germline V lookup: CDR1 SGHRS, CDR2 YFSETQ. V was clipped by 2 bases and J by 4 bases, with 15 bases between them. The CDR3 DNA reads as TGCGCCAGCAGCTTTGGGGACACCGGCCCCTATGGCTACACCTTC. Translation: CASSFGDTGPYGYTF.

The J gene is TRBJ2-3, the V gene TRBV2; 8 nucleotides match TRBD1. V gave up 7 bases and J gave up 5 bases; unmatched junction bases: 11. Germline values: CDR1 SNHLY, CDR2 FYNNEI. The CDR3 has 15 residues. CDR3 coding DNA: TGTGCCAGCACCAAGGAGGCCACAGGGGGAGATACGCAGTATTTT. This translates into CASTKEATGGDTQYF.

This clone was seen once. The genes are TRBV9 and TRBJ2-5; a possible D gene is TRBD1 (6 bases). The V end lost 3 bases, the J end lost 5 bases, and 23 bases lay between the germline ends. Germline CDR1 SGDLS, CDR2 YYNGEE. This CDR3 is built from 17 residues. CDR3 sequence reads: CASSAAPRGAFAETQYF. CDR3 DNA: TGTGCCAGCAGCGCCGCTCCCAGGGGCGCTTTTGCGGAGACCCAGTACTTC.

The V and J genes are TRBV28 and TRBJ1-5, with D possibly matching TRBD1 (5 bases). The CDR3 extends over 15 amino acids. With 1 base removed from V and 7 bases from J, the gap between germline ends came to 14 bases. The germline V gene has CDR1 MDHEN and CDR2 SYDVKM. The CDR3 loop reads CASSLLRSGSQPQHF. As DNA, the CDR3 is TGTGCCAGCAGTTTATTAAGGTCAGGGAGCCAGCCCCAGCATTTT.

The rearrangement links TRBV9 to TRBJ1-2; D is undetermined. The germline gives CDR1 SGDLS, CDR2 YYNGEE. Trimming took off 0 bases at V and 6 bases at J, with 9 bases between the two ends. This CDR3 comprises 13 residues. CDR3: CASSVEASNGYTF. The CDR3 coding sequence is TGTGCCAGCAGCGTAGAGGCTTCCAATGGCTACACCTTC.

V gene TRBV9 combines with J gene TRBJ2-5; 7 bases map to TRBD1. With 1 base clipped from V and 5 bases from J, the junction kept 5 bases outside the gene matches. The germline CDR1 and CDR2 sequences are SGDLS and YYNGEE. The CDR3 extends over 14 amino acids. CDR3 DNA: TGTGCCAGCAGCGTACTTTCCAGGGGGGAGACCCAGTACTTC. The encoded protein is CASSVLSRGETQYF.

The genes are TRBV6-6 and TRBJ2-3; D remains ambiguous. The CDR3 covers 12 residues. Germline values: CDR1 MNHNY, CDR2 SVGAGI (reference sequence). V lost 5 bases, J lost 5 bases, and 8 bases lay in between. CDR3 bases: TGTGCCAGCAGTCCCCATAAAGATACGCAGTATTTT. This translates into CASSPHKDTQYF.

V and J are TRBV4-3 and TRBJ2-1; TRBD2 matches at 11 bases. V was pared by 4 bases and J by 2 bases, with 4 bases of the junction left unmatched. The CDR3 extends over 16 amino acids. Per the germline V gene, CDR1 is LGHNA and CDR2 is YSLEER. Here the CDR3 reads CASSRRTSGPYNEQFF. The CDR3 DNA reads TGCGCCAGCAGCCGCAGGACTAGCGGGCCCTACAATGAGCAGTTCTTC.

With regard to this clone: Distinct nucleotide sequences in the sample also encode this CDR3. This rearrangement joins TRBV30 to TRBJ2-2; no clear D. V was clipped by 2 bases and J by 1 base, with 2 bases between them. The CDR3 runs 12 residues. CDR1 and CDR2 from the germline V gene are GTSNPN and SVGIG (reference sequence). CDR3 protein: CAWSLNTGELFF. CDR3 sequence (DNA): TGTGCCTGGAGTTTGAACACCGGGGAGCTGTTTTTT. Using reference TRBV30 and TRBJ2-2 for the parts outside the CDR3, the full variable domain is SQTIHQWPATLVQPVGSPLSLECTVEGTSNPNLYWYRQAAGRGLQLLFYSVGIGQISSEVPQNLSASRPQDRQFILSSKKLLLSDSGFYLCAWSLNTGELFFGEGSRLTVL.